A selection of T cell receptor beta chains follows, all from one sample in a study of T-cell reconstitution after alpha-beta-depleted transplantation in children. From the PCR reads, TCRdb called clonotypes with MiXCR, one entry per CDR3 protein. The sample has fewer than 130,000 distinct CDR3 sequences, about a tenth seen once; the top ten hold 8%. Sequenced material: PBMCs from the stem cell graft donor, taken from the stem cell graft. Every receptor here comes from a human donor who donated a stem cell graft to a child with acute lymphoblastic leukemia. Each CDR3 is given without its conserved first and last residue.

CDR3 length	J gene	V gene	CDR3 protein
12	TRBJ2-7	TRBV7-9	ASSFGTARNEQY
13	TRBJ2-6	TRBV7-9	ASNRIGSGANVLT
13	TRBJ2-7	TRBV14	ASSPPARAYYEQY
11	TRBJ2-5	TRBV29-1	SVGGGAGETQY
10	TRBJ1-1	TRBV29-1	SVVQGRTEAF
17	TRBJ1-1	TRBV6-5	ASSYSSGMVPEMNTEAF
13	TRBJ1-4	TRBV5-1	ASSITRTGNEKLF
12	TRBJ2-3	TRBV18	ASSPSYSTDTQY
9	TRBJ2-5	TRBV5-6	ASSRTTTQY
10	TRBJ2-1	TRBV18	ASSPPRGEQF
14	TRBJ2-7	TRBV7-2	ASSLDGTGGTYEQY
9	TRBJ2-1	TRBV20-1	SAGVDNEQF
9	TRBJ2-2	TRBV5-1	ASSLESELF
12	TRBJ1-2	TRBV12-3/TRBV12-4	ASRASGEGDGYT
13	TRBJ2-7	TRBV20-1	SAREAAGGRQEQY
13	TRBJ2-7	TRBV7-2	ASSRGLAETYEQY
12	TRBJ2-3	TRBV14	ASSLLAVTDTQY
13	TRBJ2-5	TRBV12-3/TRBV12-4	ASSQLQGAQETQY
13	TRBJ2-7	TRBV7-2	ASSLWDGESYEQY
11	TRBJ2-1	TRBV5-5	ASSSRDTHEQF
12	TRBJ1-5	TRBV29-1	SVRDSGSNQPQH
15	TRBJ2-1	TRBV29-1	SVEEPITGTRRGEQF
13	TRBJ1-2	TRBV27	ASSPAVTAWEGYT
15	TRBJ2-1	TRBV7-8	ASSPHFMTGSYNEQF
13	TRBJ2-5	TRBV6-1	ASSRLAGGDETQY
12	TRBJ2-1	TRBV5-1	ASSTQGAYNEQF
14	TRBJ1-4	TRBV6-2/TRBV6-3	ASSPWRREANEKLF
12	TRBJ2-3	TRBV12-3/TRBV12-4	ASRRQGWTDTQY
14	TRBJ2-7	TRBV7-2	ASSLILSRSSYEQY
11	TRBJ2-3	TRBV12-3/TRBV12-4	ASRQPSTHTQY
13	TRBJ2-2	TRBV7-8	ASSLWTSGTGELF
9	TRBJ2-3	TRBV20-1	SAVSTDTQY
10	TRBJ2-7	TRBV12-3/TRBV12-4	ASSVSPYEQY
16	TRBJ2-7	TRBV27	ASSPFGQQGEKPYEQY
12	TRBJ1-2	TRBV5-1	ASSLGRGRNGYT
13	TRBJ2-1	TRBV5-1	ASSLRLAGESEQF
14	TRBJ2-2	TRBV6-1	ASIGDETGFIGELF
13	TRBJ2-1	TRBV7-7	ASSPGTSGIYEQF
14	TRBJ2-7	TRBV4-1	ASSQDGRGTVYEQY
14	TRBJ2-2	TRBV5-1	ASSYTGTENTGELF
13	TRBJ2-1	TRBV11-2	ASSGQPASYNEQF
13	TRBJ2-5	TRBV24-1	ATSDPGTSKETQY
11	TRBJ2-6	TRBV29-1	SVPTVGANVLT
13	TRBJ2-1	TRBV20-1	SASPSGRVNNEQF
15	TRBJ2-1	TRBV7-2	ASSLGGGQRGGNEQF
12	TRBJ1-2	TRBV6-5	ASSQGIQAGGYT
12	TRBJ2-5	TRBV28	ASSSMGGGETQY
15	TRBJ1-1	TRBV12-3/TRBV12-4	ASSPGQGEWVNTEAF
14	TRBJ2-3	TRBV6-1	ASSPGTGGRSDTQY
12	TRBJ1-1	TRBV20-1	SASRERMNTEAF
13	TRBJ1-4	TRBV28	ASRTRDTGNEKLF